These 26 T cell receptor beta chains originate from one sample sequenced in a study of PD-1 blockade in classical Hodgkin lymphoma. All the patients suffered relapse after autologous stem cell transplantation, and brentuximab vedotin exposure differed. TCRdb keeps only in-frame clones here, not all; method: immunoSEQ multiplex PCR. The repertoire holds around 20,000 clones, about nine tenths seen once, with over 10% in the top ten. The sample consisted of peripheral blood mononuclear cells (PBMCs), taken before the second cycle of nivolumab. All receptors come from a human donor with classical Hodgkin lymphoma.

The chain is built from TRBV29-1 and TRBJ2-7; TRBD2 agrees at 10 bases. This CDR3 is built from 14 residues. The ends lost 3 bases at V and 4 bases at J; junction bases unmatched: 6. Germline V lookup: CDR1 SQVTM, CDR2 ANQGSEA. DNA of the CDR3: TGCAGCGTTGACGGGGTAGCGGGGGGTTACGAGCAGTACTTC. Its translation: CSVDGVAGGYEQYF.

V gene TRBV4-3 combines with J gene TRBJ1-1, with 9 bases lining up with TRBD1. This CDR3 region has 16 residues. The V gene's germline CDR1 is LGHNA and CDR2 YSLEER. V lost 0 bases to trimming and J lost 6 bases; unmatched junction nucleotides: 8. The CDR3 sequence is CASSQDTGGVGAEAFF. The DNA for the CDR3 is TGCGCCAGCAGCCAAGATACAGGGGGCGTTGGGGCTGAAGCTTTCTTT.

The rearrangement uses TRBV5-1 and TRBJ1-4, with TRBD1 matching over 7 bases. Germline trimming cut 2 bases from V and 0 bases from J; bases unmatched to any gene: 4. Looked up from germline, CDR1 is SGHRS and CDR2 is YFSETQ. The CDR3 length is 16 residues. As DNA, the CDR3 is TGCGCCAGCAGCTTAACAGGGGCTACAACTAATGAAAAACTGTTTTTT. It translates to CASSLTGATTNEKLFF.

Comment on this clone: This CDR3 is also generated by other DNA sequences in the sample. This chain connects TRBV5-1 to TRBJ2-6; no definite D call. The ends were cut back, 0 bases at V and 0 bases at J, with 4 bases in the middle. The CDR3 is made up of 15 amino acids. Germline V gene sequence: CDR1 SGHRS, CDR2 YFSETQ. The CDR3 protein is CASSLGTSGANVLTF. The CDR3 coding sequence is TGCGCCAGCAGCTTGGGCACCTCTGGGGCCAACGTCCTGACTTTC.

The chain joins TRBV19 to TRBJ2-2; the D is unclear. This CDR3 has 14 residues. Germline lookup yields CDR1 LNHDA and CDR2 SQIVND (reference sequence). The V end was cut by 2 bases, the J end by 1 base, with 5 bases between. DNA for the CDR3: TGTGCCAGTAGTATACCCTTGAACACCGGGGAGCTGTTTTTT. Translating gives CASSIPLNTGELFF.

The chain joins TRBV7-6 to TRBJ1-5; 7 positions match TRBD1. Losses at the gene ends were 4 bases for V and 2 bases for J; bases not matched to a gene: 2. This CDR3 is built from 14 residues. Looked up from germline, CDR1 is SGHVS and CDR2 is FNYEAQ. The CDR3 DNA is TGTGCCAGCAGCTCCGGGACAGGCAATCAGCCCCAGCATTTT. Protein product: CASSSGTGNQPQHF.

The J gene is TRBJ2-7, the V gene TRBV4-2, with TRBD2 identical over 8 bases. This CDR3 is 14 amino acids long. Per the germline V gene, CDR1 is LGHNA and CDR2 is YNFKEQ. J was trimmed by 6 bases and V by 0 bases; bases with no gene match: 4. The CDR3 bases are TGTGCCAGCAGCCAAGATCGAACTAGCGGCGAGCAGTACTTC. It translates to CASSQDRTSGEQYF.

Here the CDR3 DNA reads TGTGCCAGCAGTGACCACCCACAGGGGGCTGATTTCTATGGCTACACCTTC. This translates into CASSDHPQGADFYGYTF. This chain uses TRBV25-1 with TRBJ1-2, with 9 bases fitting TRBD1. The CDR3 contains 17 residues. CDR1 is MGHDK and CDR2 is SYGVNS in the germline V gene. The trim removed 3 bases at V and 4 bases at J, leaving 12 bases unmatched.

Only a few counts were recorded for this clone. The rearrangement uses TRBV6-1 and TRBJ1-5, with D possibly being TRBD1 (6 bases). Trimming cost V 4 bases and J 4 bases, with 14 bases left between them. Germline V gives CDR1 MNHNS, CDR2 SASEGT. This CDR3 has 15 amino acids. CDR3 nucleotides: TGTGCCAGCAGTGCTTCAGGGGCCTCTAATCAGCCCCAGCATTTT. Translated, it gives CASSASGASNQPQHF.

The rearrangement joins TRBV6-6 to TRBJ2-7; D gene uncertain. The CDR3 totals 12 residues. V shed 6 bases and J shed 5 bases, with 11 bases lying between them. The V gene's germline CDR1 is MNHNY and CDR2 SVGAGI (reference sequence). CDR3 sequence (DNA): TGTGCCAGCAGCCCGAGAGTAGACGAGCAGTACTTC. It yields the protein CASSPRVDEQYF.

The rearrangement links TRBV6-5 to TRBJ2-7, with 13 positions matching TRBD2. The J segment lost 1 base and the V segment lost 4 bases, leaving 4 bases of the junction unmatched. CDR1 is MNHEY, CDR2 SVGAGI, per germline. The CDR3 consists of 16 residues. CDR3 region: CASSSTSGGSSYEQYF. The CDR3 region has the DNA TGTGCCAGCAGTTCGACTAGCGGGGGGTCTTCCTACGAGCAGTACTTC.

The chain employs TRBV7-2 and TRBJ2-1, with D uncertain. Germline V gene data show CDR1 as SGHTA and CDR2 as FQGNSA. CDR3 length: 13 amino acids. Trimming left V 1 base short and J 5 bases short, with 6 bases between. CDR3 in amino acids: CASSLGYNNEQFF. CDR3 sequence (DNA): TGTGCCAGCAGCTTAGGATATAACAATGAGCAGTTCTTC.

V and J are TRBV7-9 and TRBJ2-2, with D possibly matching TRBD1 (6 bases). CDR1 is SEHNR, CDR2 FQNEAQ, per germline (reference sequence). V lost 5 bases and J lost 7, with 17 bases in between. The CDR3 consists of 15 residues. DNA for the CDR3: TGTGCCAGCAGCATGGAAACAGGGTTAGGCGGGGAGCTGTTTTTT. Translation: CASSMETGLGGELFF.

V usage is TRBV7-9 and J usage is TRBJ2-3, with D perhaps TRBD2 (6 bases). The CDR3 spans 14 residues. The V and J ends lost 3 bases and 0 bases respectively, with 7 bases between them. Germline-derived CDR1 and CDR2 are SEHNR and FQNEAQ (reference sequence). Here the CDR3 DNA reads TGTGCCAGCAGCTTGGGACTCAGCACAGATACGCAGTATTTT. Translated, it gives CASSLGLSTDTQYF.

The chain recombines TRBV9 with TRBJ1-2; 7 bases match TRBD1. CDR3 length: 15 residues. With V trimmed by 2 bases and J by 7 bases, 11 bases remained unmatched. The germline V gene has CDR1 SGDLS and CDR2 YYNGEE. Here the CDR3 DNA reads TGTGCCAGCAGCGTCGAGTGGTCAGGGGGTGTTGGCTACACCTTC. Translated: CASSVEWSGGVGYTF.

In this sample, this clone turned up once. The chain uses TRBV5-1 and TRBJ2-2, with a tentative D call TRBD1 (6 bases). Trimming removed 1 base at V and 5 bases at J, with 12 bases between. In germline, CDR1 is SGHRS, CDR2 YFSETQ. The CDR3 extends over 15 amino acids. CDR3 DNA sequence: TGCGCCAGCAGCTTGCAGGGGACCGAGACCGGGGAGCTGTTTTTT. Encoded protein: CASSLQGTETGELFF.

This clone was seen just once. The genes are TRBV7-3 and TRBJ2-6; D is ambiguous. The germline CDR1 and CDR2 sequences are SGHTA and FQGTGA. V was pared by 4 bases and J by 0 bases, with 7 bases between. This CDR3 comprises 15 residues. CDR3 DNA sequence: TGTGCCAGCAGCTCCGGAAGCTCTGGGGCCAACGTCCTGACTTTC. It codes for CASSSGSSGANVLTF.

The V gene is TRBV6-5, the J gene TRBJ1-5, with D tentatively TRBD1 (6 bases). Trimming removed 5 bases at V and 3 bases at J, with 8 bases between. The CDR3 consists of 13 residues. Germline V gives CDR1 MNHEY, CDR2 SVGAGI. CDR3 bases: TGTGCCAGCAGTGGACAGCACAATCAGCCCCAGCATTTT. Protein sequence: CASSGQHNQPQHF.

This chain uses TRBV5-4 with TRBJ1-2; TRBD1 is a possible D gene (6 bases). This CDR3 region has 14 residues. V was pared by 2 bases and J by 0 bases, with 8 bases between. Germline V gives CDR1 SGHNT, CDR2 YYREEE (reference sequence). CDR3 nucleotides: TGTGCCAGCAGCTTAGACAGGACTAACTATGGCTACACCTTC. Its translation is CASSLDRTNYGYTF.

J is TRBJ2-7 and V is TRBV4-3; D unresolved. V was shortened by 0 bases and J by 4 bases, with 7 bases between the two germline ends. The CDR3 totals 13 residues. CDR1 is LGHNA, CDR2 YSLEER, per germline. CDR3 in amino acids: CASSQDYGYEQYF. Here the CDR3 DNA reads TGCGCCAGCAGCCAAGATTACGGGTACGAGCAGTACTTC.

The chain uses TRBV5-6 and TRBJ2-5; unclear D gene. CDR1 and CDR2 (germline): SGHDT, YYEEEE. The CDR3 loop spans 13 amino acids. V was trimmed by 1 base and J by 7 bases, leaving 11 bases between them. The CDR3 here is CASSLLSPGTQYF. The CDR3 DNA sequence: TGTGCCAGCAGCTTGCTTAGTCCGGGGACCCAGTACTTC.

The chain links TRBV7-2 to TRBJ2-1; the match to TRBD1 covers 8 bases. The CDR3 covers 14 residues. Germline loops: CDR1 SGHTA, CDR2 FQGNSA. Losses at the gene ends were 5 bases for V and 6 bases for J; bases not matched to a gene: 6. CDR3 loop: CASSRRTGTNEQFF. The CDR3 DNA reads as TGTGCCAGCAGCCGAAGGACAGGGACCAATGAGCAGTTCTTC.

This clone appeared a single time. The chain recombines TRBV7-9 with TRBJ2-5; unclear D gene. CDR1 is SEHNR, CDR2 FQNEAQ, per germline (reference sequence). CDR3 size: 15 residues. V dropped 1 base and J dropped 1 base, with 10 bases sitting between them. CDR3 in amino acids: CASSLDRVIQETQYF. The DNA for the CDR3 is TGTGCCAGCAGCTTAGATCGGGTGATCCAAGAGACCCAGTACTTC.

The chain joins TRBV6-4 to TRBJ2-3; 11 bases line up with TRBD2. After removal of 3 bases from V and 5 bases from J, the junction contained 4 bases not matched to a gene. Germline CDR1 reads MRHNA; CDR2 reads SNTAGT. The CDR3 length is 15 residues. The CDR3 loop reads CASSELAGARDTQYF. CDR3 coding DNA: TGTGCCAGCAGTGAACTAGCGGGGGCTAGAGATACGCAGTATTTT.

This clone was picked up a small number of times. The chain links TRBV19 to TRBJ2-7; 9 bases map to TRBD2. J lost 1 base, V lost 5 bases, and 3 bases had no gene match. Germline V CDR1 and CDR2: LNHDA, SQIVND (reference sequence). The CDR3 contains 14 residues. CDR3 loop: CASSASGGSYEQYF. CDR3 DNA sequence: TGTGCCAGTAGTGCCAGCGGGGGGTCCTACGAGCAGTACTTC.

In DNA, the CDR3 is TGTGCCAGCAGCGGGCGGACGGATAATTCACCCCTCCACTTT. It codes for CASSGRTDNSPLHF. The chain combines TRBV14 with TRBJ1-6; D not certain. Germline V gives CDR1 SGHDN, CDR2 FVKESK. Trimming cost V 5 bases and J 5 bases, with 10 bases left between them. This CDR3 is 14 amino acids long.